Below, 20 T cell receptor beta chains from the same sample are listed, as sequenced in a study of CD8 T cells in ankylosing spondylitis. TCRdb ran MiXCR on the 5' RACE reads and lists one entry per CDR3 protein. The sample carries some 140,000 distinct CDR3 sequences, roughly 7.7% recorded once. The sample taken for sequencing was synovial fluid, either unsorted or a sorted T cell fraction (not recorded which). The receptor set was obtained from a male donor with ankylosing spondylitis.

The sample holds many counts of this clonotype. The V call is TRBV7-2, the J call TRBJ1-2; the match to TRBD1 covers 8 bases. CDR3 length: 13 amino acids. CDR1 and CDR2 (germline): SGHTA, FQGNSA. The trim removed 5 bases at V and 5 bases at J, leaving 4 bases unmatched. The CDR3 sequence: CASSTRTGYGYTF. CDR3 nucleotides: TGTGCCAGCAGCACCCGGACAGGGTATGGCTACACCTTC.

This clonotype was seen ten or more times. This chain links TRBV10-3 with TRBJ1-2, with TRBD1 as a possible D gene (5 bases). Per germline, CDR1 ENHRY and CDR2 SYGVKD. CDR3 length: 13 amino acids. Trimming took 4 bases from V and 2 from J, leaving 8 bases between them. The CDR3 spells CAISVRDNYGYTF. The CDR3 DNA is TGTGCCATCAGTGTGCGGGACAACTATGGCTACACCTTC.

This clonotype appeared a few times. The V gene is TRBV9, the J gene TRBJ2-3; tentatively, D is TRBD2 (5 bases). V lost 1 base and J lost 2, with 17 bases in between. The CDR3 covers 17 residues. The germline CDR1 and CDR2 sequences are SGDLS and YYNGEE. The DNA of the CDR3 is TGTGCCAGCAGCGTAAAGGGAGACTACACCTACACAGATACGCAGTATTTT. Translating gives CASSVKGDYTYTDTQYF.

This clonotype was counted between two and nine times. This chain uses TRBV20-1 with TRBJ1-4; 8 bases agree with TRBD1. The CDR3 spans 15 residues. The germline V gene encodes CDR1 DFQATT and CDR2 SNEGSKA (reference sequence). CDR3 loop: CLSGPDRGGNEKLFF. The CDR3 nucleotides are TGCCTCTCGGGGCCCGACAGGGGAGGTAATGAAAAACTGTTTTTT.

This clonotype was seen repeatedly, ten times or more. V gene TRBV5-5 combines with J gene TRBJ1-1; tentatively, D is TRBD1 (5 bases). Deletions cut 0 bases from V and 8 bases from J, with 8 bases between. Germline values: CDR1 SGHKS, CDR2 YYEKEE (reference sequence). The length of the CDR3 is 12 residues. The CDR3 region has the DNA TGTGCCAGCAGCTTGGCCTGGACAGAAGCTTTCTTT. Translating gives CASSLAWTEAFF.

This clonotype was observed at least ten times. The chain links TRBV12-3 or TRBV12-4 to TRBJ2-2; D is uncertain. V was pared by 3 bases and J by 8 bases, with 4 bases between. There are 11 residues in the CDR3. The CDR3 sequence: CASSFWGELFF. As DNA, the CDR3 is TGTGCCAGCAGTTTTTGGGGGGAGCTGTTTTTT.

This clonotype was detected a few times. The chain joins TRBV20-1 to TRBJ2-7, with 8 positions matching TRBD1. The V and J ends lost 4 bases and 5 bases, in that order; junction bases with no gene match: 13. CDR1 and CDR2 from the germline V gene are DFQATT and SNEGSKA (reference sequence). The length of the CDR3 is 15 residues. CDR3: CSANTIDRGKDEQYF. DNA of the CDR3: TGCAGTGCTAACACCATCGACAGGGGAAAGGACGAGCAGTACTTC.

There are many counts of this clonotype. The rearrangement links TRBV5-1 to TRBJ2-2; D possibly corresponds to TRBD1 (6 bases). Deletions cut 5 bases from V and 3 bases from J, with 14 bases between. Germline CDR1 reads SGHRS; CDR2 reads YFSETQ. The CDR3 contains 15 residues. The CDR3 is CASSSGQLHTGELFF. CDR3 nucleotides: TGCGCCAGCAGTTCGGGACAACTCCACACCGGGGAGCTGTTTTTT.

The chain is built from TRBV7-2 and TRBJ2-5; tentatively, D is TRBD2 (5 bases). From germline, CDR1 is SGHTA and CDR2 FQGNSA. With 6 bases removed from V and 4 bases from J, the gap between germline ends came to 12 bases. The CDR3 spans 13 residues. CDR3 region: CASSRTRGETQYF. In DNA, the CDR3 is TGTGCCAGCAGTCGTACTAGAGGAGAGACCCAGTACTTC.

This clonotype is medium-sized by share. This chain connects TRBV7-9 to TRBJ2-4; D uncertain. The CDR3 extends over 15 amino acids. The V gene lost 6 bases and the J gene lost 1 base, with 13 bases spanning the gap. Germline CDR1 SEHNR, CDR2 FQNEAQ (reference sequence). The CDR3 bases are TGTGCCAGCAGTCCCCCCCCCGATGCCAAAAACATTCAGTACTTC. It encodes CASSPPPDAKNIQYF.

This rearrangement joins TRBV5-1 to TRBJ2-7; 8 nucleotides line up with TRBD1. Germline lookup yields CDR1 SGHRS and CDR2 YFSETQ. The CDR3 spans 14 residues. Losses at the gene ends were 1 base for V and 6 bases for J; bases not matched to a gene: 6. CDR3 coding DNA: TGCGCCAGCAGCTTGAGGACAGGGAGTGGCGAGCAGTACTTC. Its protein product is CASSLRTGSGEQYF.

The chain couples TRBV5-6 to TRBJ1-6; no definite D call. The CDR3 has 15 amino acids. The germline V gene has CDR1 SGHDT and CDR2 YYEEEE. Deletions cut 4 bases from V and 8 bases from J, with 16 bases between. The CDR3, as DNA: TGTGCCAGCAGCCTCCGGGAGTCTAGATATTCACCCCTCCACTTT. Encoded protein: CASSLRESRYSPLHF.

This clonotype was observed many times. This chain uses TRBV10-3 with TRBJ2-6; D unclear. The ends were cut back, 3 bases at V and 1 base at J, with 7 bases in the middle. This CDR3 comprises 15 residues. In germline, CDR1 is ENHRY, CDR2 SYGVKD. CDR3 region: CAISENLSGANVLTF. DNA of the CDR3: TGTGCCATCAGTGAAAACCTTTCTGGGGCCAACGTCCTGACTTTC.

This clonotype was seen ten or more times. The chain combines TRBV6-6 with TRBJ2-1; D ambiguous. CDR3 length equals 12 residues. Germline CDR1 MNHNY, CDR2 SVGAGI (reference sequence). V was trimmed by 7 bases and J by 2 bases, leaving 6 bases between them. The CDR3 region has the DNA TGTGCCAGCAAAGACACCTACAATGAGCAGTTCTTC. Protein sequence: CASKDTYNEQFF.

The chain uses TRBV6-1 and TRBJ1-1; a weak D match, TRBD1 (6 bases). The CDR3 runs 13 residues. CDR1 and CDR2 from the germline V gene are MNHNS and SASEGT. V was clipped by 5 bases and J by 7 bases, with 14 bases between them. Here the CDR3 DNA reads TGTGCCAGCAGTCAAAACAGGGACGGTGAAGCTTTCTTT. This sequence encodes CASSQNRDGEAFF.

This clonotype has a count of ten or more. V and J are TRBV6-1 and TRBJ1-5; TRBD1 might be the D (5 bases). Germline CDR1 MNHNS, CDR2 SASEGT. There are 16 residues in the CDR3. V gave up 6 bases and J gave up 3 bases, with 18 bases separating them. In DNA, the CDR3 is TGTGCCAGCAGCCGCCTTCTTGGGGGTCACAATCAGCCCCAGCATTTT. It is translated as CASSRLLGGHNQPQHF.

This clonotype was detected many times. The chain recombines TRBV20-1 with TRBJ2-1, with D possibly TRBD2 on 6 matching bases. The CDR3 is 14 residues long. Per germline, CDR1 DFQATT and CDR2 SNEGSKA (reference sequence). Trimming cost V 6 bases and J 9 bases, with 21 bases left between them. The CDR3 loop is CSAPPASAPIEQFF. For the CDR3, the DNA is TGCAGTGCACCCCCCGCTAGCGCTCCTATTGAGCAGTTCTTC.

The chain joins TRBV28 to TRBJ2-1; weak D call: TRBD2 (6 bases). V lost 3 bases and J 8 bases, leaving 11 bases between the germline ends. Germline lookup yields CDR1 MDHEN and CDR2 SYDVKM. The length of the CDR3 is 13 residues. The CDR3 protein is CASSFPDYYEQFF. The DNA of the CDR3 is TGTGCCAGCAGTTTCCCGGACTATTATGAGCAGTTCTTC.

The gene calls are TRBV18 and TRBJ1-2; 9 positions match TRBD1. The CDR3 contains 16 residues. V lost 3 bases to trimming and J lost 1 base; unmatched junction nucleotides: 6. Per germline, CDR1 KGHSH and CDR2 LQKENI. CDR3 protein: CASSPGTGTFNYGYTF. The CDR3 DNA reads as TGTGCCAGCTCACCCGGGACAGGGACCTTTAACTATGGCTACACCTTC.

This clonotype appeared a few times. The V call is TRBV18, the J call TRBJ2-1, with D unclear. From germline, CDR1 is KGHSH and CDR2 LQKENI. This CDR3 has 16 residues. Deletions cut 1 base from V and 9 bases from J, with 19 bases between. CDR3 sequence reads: CASSPQSAYKLIEQFF. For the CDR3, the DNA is TGTGCCAGCTCACCACAGTCGGCATATAAATTAATTGAGCAGTTCTTC.